The clone carrying this TCR beta chain was seen only a few times. What it binds is unknown. The junction departs from germline at one end; a sequencing error may be responsible. Amplification used 60 Vbeta primers and 13 Jbeta primers. Assay: immunoSEQ multiplex PCR; the TCRdb copy retains only in-frame clones and omits some. The sample holds tens of thousands of clones, around 80% seen once. The record originates from a study of cytomegalovirus exposure and HLA in healthy donors. Study outcomes and limitations: Within an earlier analysis, most TCR beta V segments proved productive either about 87% or about 30% of the time. Association of a missense DCLRE1C variant with TCR beta V- and J-gene trimming was reported in a later analysis.

This clonotype was sampled from a man aged 40-49 years in good health and CMV-seronegative. Sample: PBMCs.

The CDR3 here is CASSLVLGQGSHSTLF. In DNA, the CDR3 is TGTGCCAGCAGCTTAGTTTTAGGACAGGGGTCCCATTCAACTCTCTTC. The genes are TRBV7-8 and TRBJ2-7; 9 bases map to TRBD1. The CDR3 runs to 16 residues. The germline V gene encodes CDR1 SGHVS and CDR2 FQNEAQ. The whole variable domain, remainder taken from reference TRBV7-8 and TRBJ2-7, is GAGVSQSPRYKVAKRGQDVALRCDPISGHVSLFWYQQALGQGPEFLTYFQNEAQLDKSGLPSDRFFAERPEGSVSTLKIQRTQQEDSAVYLCASSLVLGQGSHSTLFGPGTRLTVT.